The 17 T cell receptor beta chains reported below all come from one sample, sequenced in a study of monozygotic twins with inflammatory bowel disease (dated by TCRdb to the late 2010s). The method was 5' RACE. Instrument on record: Illumina HiSeq 2500. TCRdb reprocessed the sequencing reads and holds a single record per CDR3 protein sequence, with no DNA. The table for this sample shows a few hundred thousand distinct CDR3 sequences. Of the sample, 2% to 3% is held by the ten largest clones. Input material: blood. The receptors derive from a human donor with ulcerative colitis or Crohn's disease, or a healthy co-twin of an affected twin (not recorded which).

The chain has TRBV7-8 and TRBJ2-6; without DNA, the TCRdb call of TRBD1 cannot be checked. The CDR3 extends over 17 amino acids. Germline CDR1 SGHVS, CDR2 FQNEAQ. CDR3 in amino acids: CASTGDRATSGANVLTF. The full variable domain, rest sourced from reference TRBV7-8 and TRBJ2-6, is GAGVSQSPRYKVAKRGQDVALRCDPISGHVSLFWYQQALGQGPEFLTYFQNEAQLDKSGLPSDRFFAERPEGSVSTLKIQRTQQEDSAVYLCASTGDRATSGANVLTFGAGSRLTVL.

The gene calls are TRBV6-5 and TRBJ2-2; the TCRdb call, TRBD2, lacks DNA for checking. Germline loops: CDR1 MNHEY, CDR2 SVGAGI. The CDR3 sequence is 17 residues long. CDR3 amino acids: CASSNSRDYETAGELFF.

The rearrangement links TRBV3-1 to TRBJ2-2. The CDR3 has 17 residues. In germline, CDR1 is LGHDT, CDR2 YNNKEL (reference sequence). CDR3 region: CASSQDIVQLNTGELFF.

The chain joins TRBV19 to TRBJ2-1; lacking DNA, the TRBD1 call made by TCRdb goes unchecked. From germline, CDR1 is LNHDA and CDR2 SQIVND (reference sequence). The CDR3 covers 15 residues. CDR3 region: CASRRDRFSYNEQFF.

V is TRBV20-1 and J is TRBJ2-1. Germline V gene data show CDR1 as DFQATT and CDR2 as SNEGSKA (reference sequence). The CDR3 totals 13 residues. CDR3: CSARSTDDNEQFF.

The chain is built from TRBV5-1 and TRBJ2-1; the D call of TRBD2 rests on TCRdb alone, since no DNA is present to check it. CDR1 and CDR2 from the germline V gene are SGHRS and YFSETQ. CDR3 length equals 15 residues. The CDR3: CASSLSGLAHNEQFF. Full variable domain (missing parts from reference TRBV5-1 and TRBJ2-1): KAGVTQTPRYLIKTRGQQVTLSCSPISGHRSVSWYQQTPGQGLQFLFEYFSETQRNKGNFPGRFSGRQFSNSRSEMNVSTLELGDSALYLCASSLSGLAHNEQFFGPGTRLTVL.

The CDR3 reads CASSGQGGANYGYTF. The rearrangement joins TRBV28 to TRBJ1-2; the D call of TRBD1 rests on TCRdb alone, since no DNA is present to check it. CDR3 length: 15 amino acids. Germline V gene data show CDR1 as MDHEN and CDR2 as SYDVKM.

The chain combines TRBV3-1 with TRBJ2-2. CDR1 LGHDT and CDR2 YNNKEL come from the germline V gene (reference sequence). CDR3 length equals 16 residues. CDR3 sequence reads: CASSRKPDSYTGELFF. The full variable domain, with the rest looked up from reference TRBV3-1 and TRBJ2-2, is DTAVSQTPKYLVTQMGNDKSIKCEQNLGHDTMYWYKQDSKKFLKIMFSYNNKELIINETVPNRFSPKSPDKAHLNLHINSLELGDSAVYFCASSRKPDSYTGELFFGEGSRLTVL.

The chain uses TRBV5-1 and TRBJ2-5; the D call from TCRdb, TRBD1, cannot be confirmed without DNA. From germline, CDR1 is SGHRS and CDR2 YFSETQ. The CDR3 spans 14 residues. CDR3: CASSGQVWGETQYF.

The chain has TRBV30 and TRBJ2-4. Germline CDR1 is GTSNPN and CDR2 is SVGIG (reference sequence). This CDR3 has 15 amino acids. The CDR3 sequence: CAWSVRLAGKNIQYF.

V usage is TRBV18 and J usage is TRBJ1-5; TCRdb returns TRBD1, unconfirmable since there is no DNA. The CDR3 contains 15 residues. Germline values: CDR1 KGHSH, CDR2 LQKENI. This CDR3 is CASSPVGPRVQPQHF.

The V and J genes are TRBV24-1 and TRBJ2-3. Germline V gives CDR1 KGHDR, CDR2 SFDVKD. The CDR3 runs to 13 residues. CDR3 sequence reads: CATSDRFTDTQYF.

The rearrangement links TRBV5-1 to TRBJ2-1; TCRdb lists TRBD2, though no DNA is available to test this call. This CDR3 spans 15 amino acids. CDR1 SGHRS and CDR2 YFSETQ come from the germline V gene. The CDR3 region is CASSLVAGVHNEQFF.

This sequence joins TRBV27 and TRBJ1-1. CDR1 is MNHEY, CDR2 SMNVEV, per germline (reference sequence). The length of the CDR3 is 13 residues. The CDR3 protein is CASSLRRDTEAFF.

This chain connects TRBV6-2 or TRBV6-3 to TRBJ2-7; TCRdb's D call of TRBD2 is untestable without DNA. Germline values: CDR1 MNHEY, CDR2 SVGEGT. The CDR3 contains 15 residues. CDR3 protein: CASRSGLAGSYEQYF.

This rearrangement joins TRBV10-3 to TRBJ2-3; checking the TCRdb D call of TRBD2 is not possible without DNA. CDR3 length: 17 residues. Germline V lookup: CDR1 ENHRY, CDR2 SYGVKD. The CDR3 sequence is CAIRPQREGEGTDTQYF.

This chain uses TRBV14 with TRBJ1-2; TCRdb's D gene call, TRBD1, goes unchecked for lack of DNA. The CDR3 runs 14 residues. Per the germline V gene, CDR1 is SGHDN and CDR2 is FVKESK. CDR3 protein: CASSQELGARGYTF.